One TCR beta chain is described in this entry. The data were taken from a study of blood T cell repertoires in COVID-19. Turning to the study itself: The samples span acute and convalescent COVID-19 from the United States, Italy and Spain. From T cells, B-cell-depleted T cells, or PBMCs came the material, which was cDNA or gDNA.

Original processing notes: Reference gene primer amplification in the assay estimated nucleated cell counts. The repertoire was sequenced with immunoSEQ multiplex PCR; TCRdb's copy has only in-frame clones and lacks some. V, J and clone size derive from that table, while D and trimming were established from the DNA sequence. The data show more than 95,000 clones, roughly 84% seen once. The CDR3 extends over 17 amino acids. With V trimmed by 1 base and J by 1 base, 8 bases remained unmatched. Germline V lookup: CDR1 LGHNA, CDR2 YNFKEQ. The genes are TRBV4-2 and TRBJ1-1, with 8 bases identical to TRBD1. The sequence derives from an elderly woman with acute or convalescent COVID-19. Sequenced material: peripheral blood. The CDR3 region has the DNA TGTGCCAGCAGCCAAGGGGTTCGGACAGGGCAGAACACTGAAGCTTTCTTT. Translated, it gives CASSQGVRTGQNTEAFF.